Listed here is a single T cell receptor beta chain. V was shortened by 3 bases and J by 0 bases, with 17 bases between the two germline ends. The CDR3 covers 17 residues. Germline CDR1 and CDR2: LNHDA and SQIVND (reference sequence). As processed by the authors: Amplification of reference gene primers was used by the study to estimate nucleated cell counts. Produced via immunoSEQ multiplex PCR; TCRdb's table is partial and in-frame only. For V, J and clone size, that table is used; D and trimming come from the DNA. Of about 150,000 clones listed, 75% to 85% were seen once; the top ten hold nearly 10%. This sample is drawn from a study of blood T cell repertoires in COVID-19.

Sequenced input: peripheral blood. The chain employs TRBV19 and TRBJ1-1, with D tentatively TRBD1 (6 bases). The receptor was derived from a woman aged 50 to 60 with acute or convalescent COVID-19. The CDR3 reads CASSIGQKGTMNTEAFF. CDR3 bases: TGTGCCAGTAGTATTGGACAGAAAGGCACCATGAACACTGAAGCTTTCTTT.